One and the same sample provided the 3 T cell receptor beta chains below, sequenced in a study of T cells after yellow fever vaccination. MiXCR, run by TCRdb on the 5' RACE reads, gives a single entry per CDR3 protein. The table has about 580,000 distinct CDR3 sequences, roughly a sixth seen once. Source: PBMCs, taken around 5 days after the first yellow fever vaccination. The receptors were gathered from a man aged 18 to 35 who received the YFV17D yellow fever vaccine.

Concerning this clonotype: At one boundary the junction diverges from the germline segment, which might be a read error. The chain recombines TRBV12-5 with TRBJ1-1, with a weak D call TRBD1 (5 bases). There are 13 residues in the CDR3. Germline CDR1 reads LGHNT; CDR2 reads FRNRAP. CDR3 amino acids: CASGLGQNTEAFF. The CDR3, as DNA: TGTGCTAGTGGATTGGGGCAAAACACTGAAGCTTTCTTT. The full variable domain, rest sourced from reference TRBV12-5 and TRBJ1-1, is DARVTQTPRHKVTEMGQEVTMRCQPILGHNTVFWYRQTMMQGLELLAYFRNRAPLDDSGMPKDRFSAEMPDATLATLKIQPSEPRDSAVYFCASGLGQNTEAFFGQGTRLTVV.

The chain employs TRBV7-3 and TRBJ2-1, with a possible D match to TRBD2 (7 bases). Looked up from germline, CDR1 is SGHTA and CDR2 is FQGTGA. V was clipped by 2 bases and J by 6 bases, with 14 bases between them. This CDR3 is built from 15 residues. The CDR3 here is CASSLGGAAPNEQFF. CDR3 nucleotide sequence: TGTGCCAGCAGCTTAGGGGGGGCGGCCCCCAATGAGCAGTTCTTC.

The chain links TRBV6-2 or TRBV6-3 to TRBJ2-7; D remains unclear. V was trimmed by 10 bases and J by 4 bases, leaving 17 bases between them. The germline CDR1 and CDR2 sequences are MNHEY and SVGEGT. The CDR3 contains 13 residues. In DNA form, the CDR3 reads TGTGCCACTAAGCGTCAAACCCTGTACGAGCAGTACGTC. It translates to CATKRQTLYEQYV.